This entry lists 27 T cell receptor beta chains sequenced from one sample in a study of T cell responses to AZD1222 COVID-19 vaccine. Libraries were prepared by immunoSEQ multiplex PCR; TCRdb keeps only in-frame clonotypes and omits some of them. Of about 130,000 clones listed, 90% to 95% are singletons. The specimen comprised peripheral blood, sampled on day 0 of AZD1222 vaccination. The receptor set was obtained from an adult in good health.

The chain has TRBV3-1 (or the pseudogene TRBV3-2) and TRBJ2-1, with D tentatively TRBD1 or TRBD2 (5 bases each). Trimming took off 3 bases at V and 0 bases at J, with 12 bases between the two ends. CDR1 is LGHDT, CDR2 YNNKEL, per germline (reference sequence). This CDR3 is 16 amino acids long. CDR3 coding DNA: TGTGCCAGCAGCCAGGGACGCGGTAGCTCCTACAATGAGCAGTTCTTC. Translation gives CASSQGRGSSYNEQFF.

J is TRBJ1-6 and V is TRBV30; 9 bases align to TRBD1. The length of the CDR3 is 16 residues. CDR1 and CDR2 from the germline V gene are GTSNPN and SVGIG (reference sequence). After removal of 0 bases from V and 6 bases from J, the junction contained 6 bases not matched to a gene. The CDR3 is CAWSVQGQGFNSPLHF. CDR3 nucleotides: TGTGCCTGGAGTGTTCAAGGACAGGGGTTTAATTCACCCCTCCACTTT.

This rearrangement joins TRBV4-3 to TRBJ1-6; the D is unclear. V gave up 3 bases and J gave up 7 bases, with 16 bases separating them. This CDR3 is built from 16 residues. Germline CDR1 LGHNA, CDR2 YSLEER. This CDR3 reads CASSQRAKGWNSPLHF. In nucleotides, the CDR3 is TGCGCCAGCAGCCAGCGGGCAAAGGGTTGGAATTCACCCCTCCACTTT.

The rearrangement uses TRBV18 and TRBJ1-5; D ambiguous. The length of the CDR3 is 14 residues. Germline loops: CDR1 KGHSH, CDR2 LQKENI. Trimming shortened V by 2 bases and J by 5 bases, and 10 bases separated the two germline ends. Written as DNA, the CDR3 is TGTGCCAGCTCACCAGGGAGATTAGATCAGCCCCAGCATTTT. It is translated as CASSPGRLDQPQHF.

CDR3 loop: CASSSHLAGVPGELFF. The CDR3 nucleotides read TGTGCCAGCAGCTCCCATCTAGCGGGAGTGCCCGGGGAGCTGTTTTTT. J is TRBJ2-2 and V is TRBV7-2, with 10 bases lining up with TRBD2. The CDR3 totals 16 residues. In germline, CDR1 is SGHTA, CDR2 FQGNSA. The trim removed 4 bases at V and 6 bases at J, leaving 8 bases unmatched.

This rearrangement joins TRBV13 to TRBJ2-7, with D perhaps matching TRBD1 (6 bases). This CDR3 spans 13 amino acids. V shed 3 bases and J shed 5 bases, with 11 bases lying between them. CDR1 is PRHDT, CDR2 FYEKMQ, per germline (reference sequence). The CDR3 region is CASSFTGNHEQYF. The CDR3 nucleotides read TGTGCCAGCAGCTTTACAGGGAACCACGAGCAGTACTTC.

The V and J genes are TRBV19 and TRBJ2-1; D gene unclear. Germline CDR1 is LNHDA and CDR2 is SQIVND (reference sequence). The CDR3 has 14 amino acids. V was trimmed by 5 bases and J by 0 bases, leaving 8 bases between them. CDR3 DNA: TGTGCCAGTAGTTCTCGGAGCTCCTACAATGAGCAGTTCTTC. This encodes CASSSRSSYNEQFF.

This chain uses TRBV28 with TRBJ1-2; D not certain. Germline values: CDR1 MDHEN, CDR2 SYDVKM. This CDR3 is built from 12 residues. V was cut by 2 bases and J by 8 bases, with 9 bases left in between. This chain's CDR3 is CASSLTQKGYTF. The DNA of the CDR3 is TGTGCCAGCAGTTTAACCCAGAAAGGCTACACCTTC.

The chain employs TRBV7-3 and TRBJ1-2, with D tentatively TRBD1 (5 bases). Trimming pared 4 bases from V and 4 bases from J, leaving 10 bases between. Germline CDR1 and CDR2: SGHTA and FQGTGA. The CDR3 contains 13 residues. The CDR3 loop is CASSYGQGYGYTF. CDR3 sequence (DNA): TGTGCCAGCAGCTACGGACAAGGCTATGGCTACACCTTC.

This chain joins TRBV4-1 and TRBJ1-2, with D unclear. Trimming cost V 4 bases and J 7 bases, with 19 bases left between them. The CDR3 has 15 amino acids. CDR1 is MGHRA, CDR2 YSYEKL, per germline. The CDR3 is CASSPYRNSLGGYTF. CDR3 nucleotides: TGCGCCAGCAGCCCTTATCGAAACAGCCTAGGTGGCTACACCTTC.

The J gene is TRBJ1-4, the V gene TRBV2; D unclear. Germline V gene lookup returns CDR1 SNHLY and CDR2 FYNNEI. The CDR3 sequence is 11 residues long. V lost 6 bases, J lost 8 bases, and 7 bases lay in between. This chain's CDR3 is CASRVGEKLFF. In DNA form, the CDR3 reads TGTGCCAGCAGGGTAGGAGAAAAACTGTTTTTT.

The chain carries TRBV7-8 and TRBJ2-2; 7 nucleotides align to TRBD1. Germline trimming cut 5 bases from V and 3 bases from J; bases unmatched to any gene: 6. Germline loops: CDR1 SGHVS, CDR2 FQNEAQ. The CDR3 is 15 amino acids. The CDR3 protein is CASSPDRSYTGELFF. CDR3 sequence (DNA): TGTGCCAGCAGCCCGGACAGGTCGTACACCGGGGAGCTGTTTTTT.

The CDR3 DNA reads TGCAGTGCCGAGGGGGGAGATACGCAGTATTTT. This encodes CSAEGGDTQYF. The chain couples TRBV20-1 to TRBJ2-3; D may match TRBD1 or TRBD2 (6 bases each). V lost 6 bases and J 5 bases, leaving 9 bases between the germline ends. Germline V CDR1 and CDR2: DFQATT, SNEGSKA (reference sequence). The CDR3 runs to 11 residues.

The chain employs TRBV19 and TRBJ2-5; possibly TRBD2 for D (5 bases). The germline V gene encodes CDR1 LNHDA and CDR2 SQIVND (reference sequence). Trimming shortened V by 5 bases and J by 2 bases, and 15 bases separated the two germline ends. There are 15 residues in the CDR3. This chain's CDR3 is CASSPQLVSQETQYF. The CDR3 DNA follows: TGTGCCAGTAGTCCCCAACTAGTTTCACAAGAGACCCAGTACTTC.

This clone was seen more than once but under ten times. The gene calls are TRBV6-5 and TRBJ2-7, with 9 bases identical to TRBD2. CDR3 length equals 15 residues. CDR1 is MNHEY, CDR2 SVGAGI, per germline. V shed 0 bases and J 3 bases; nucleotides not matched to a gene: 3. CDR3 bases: TGTGCCAGCAGTTACTCCGCTAGCGGGGTCTACGAGCAGTACTTC. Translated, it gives CASSYSASGVYEQYF.

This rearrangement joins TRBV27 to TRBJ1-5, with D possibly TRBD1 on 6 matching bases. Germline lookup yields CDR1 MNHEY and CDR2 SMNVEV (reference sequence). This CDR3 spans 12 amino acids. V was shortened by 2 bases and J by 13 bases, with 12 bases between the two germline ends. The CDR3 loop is CASSLNRDTQHF. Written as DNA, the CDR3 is TGTGCCAGCAGTTTAAATAGGGACACTCAGCATTTT.

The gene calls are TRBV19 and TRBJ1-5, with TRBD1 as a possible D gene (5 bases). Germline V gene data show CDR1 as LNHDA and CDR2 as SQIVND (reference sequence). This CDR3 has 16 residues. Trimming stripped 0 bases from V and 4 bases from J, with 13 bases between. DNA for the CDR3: TGTGCCAGTAGTATAGAAAACGGGGGGGAAAATCAGCCCCAGCATTTT. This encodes CASSIENGGENQPQHF.

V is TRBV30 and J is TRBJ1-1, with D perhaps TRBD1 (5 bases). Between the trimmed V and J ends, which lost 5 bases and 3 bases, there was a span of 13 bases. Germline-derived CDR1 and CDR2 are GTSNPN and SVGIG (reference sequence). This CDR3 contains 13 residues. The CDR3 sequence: CAWQPMGDTEAFF. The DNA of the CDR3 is TGTGCCTGGCAGCCCATGGGGGACACTGAAGCTTTCTTT.

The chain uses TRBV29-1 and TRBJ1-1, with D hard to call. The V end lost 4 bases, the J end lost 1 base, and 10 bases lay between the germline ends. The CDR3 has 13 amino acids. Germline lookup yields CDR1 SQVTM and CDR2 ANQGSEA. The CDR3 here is CSVVFGWNTEAFF. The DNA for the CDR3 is TGCAGCGTTGTGTTTGGATGGAACACTGAAGCTTTCTTT. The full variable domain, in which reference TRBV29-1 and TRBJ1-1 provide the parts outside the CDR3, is SAVISQKPSRDICQRGTSLTIQCQVDSQVTMMFWYRQQPGQSLTLIATANQGSEATYESGFVIDKFPISRPNLTFSTLTVSNMSPEDSSIYLCSVVFGWNTEAFFGQGTRLTVV.

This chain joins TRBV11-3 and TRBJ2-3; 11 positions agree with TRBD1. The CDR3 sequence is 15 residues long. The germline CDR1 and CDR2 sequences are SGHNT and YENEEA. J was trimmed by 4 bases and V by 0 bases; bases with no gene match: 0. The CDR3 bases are TGTGCCAGCAGCTTAGAGGGACAGGGGGCAGATACGCAGTATTTT. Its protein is CASSLEGQGADTQYF.

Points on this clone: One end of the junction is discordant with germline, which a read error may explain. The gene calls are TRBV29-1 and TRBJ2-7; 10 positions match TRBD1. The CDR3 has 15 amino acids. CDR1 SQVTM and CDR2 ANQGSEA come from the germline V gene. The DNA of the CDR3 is TGCAGCGGTCGGGACAGGGGAAGTCTGGGCTACGGGCAGTACTTC. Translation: CSGRDRGSLGYGQYF.

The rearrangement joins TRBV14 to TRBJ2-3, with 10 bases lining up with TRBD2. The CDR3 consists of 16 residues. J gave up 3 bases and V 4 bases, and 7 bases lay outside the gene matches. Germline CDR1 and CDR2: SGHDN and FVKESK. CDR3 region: CASSLPLAGVTDTQYF. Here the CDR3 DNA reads TGTGCCAGCAGCCTTCCTCTAGCGGGAGTGACAGATACGCAGTATTTT.

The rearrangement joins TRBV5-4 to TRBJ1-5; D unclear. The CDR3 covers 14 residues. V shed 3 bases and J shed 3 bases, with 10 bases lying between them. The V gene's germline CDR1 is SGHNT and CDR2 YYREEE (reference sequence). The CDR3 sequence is CASSSAPNNQPQHF. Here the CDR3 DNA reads TGTGCCAGCAGCTCGGCACCAAACAATCAGCCCCAGCATTTT.

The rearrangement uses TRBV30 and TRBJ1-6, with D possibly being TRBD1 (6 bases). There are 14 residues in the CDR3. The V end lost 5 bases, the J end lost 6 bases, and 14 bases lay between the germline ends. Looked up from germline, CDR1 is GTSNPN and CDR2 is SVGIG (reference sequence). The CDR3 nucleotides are TGTGCCTGGGGGACGGGACACTCTAATTCACCCCTCCACTTT. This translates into CAWGTGHSNSPLHF.

CDR3 nucleotide sequence: TGTGCCAGCAGCCCACAGGGCTTTAACTATGGCTACACCTTC. This sequence encodes CASSPQGFNYGYTF. The V gene is TRBV5-6, the J gene TRBJ1-2; D possibly corresponds to TRBD1 (6 bases). The CDR3 extends over 14 amino acids. Germline V CDR1 and CDR2: SGHDT, YYEEEE. V was clipped by 4 bases and J by 1 base, with 11 bases between them.

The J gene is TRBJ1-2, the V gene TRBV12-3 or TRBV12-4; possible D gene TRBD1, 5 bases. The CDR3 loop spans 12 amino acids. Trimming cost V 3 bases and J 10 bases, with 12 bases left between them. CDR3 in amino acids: CASSFPREDYTF. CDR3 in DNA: TGTGCCAGCAGTTTTCCCAGGGAAGACTACACCTTC.

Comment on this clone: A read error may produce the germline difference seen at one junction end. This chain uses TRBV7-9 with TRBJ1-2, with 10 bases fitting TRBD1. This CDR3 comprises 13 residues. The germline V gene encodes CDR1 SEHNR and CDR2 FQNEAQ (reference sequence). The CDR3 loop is CASSPGTGVLVDF. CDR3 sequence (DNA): TGTGCCAGCAGCCCCGGGACAGGGGTCTTAGTAGACTTC.